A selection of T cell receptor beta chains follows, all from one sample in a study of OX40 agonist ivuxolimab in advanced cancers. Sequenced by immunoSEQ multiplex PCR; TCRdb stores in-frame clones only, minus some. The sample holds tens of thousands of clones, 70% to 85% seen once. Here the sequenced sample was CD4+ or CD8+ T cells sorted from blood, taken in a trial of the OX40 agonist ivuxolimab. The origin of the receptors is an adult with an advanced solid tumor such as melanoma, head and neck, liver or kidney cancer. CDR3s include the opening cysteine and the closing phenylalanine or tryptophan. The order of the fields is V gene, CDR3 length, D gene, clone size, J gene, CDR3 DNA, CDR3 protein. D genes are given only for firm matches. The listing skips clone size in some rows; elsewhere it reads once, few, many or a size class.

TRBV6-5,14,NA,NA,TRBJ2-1,TGTGCCAGCAGTTACTCGCGGCCGCCGAATGAGCAGTTCTTC,CASSYSRPPNEQFF
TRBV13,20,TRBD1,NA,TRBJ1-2,TGTGCCAGCAGCCATAGATCGACCCCGGGACAGGGGGTATCGCTATATGGCTACACCTTC,CASSHRSTPGQGVSLYGYTF
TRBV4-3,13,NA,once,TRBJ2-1,TGCGCCAGCAGCCAAGCGCGAGGCAATGAGCAGTTCTTC,CASSQARGNEQFF
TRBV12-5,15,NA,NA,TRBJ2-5,TGTGCTAGTGGTTTGCCCGGAGAGGGTGAGGTGACCCAGTACTTC,CASGLPGEGEVTQYF
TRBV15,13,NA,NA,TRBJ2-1,TGTGCCACCAGCAGAGCCCGGGGTGGTGAGCAGTTCTTC,CATSRARGGEQFF
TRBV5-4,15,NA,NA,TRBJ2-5,TGTGCCAGCAGCACCCGAGTTGGGGCCCAAGAGACCCAGTACTTC,CASSTRVGAQETQYF
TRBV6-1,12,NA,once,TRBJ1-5,TGTGCCAGCAGTGAATATCCCCAGCCCCAGCATTTT,CASSEYPQPQHF
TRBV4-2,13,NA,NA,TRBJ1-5,TGTGCCAGCAGCGGGGACCCCAATCAGCCCCAGCATTTT,CASSGDPNQPQHF
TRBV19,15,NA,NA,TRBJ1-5,TGTGCCAGTAGTATTGCTGCGGGGAGCAATCAGCCCCAGCATTTT,CASSIAAGSNQPQHF
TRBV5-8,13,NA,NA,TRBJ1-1,TGTGCCAGCAGCTTGACGGGGAACACTGAAGCTTTCTTT,CASSLTGNTEAFF
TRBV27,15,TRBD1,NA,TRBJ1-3,TGTGCCAGCAGTTTAGGGACAGGGCTTGGAAACACCATATATTTT,CASSLGTGLGNTIYF
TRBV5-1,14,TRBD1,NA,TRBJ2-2,TGCGCCAGCAGCTTCAGGGGGATCACCGGGGAGCTGTTTTTT,CASSFRGITGELFF
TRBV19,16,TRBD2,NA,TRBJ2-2,TGTGCCAGTAGTCAACGGGCGGGAGGGCCAACCGGGGAGCTGTTTTTT,CASSQRAGGPTGELFF
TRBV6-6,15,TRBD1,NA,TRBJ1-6,TGTGCCAGCAGGAGGACAGGGACCAATAATTCACCCCTCCACTTT,CASRRTGTNNSPLHF
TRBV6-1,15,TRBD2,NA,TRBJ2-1,TGTGCCAGCCTGAGGCGGCTAGCGGGGTTCTATGAGCAGTTCTTC,CASLRRLAGFYEQFF
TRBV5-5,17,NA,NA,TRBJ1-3,TGTGCCAGCAGCTTGGTTGTTAGGGCCAACTCTGGAAACACCATATATTTT,CASSLVVRANSGNTIYF
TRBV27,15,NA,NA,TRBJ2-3,TGTGCCAGCAGTTTTACGGGATCCTCGCCAGATACGCAGTATTTT,CASSFTGSSPDTQYF
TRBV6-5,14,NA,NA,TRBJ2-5,TGTGCCAGCAGTATCTCAGGGGGAGGGGAGACCCAGTACTTC,CASSISGGGETQYF
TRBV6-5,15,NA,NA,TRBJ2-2,TGTGCCAGCAGTTACCCGAGCGACGGCACCGGGGAGCTGTTTTTT,CASSYPSDGTGELFF
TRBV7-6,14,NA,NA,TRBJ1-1,TGTGCCAGCAGCTTAGGACAGAGGAACACTGAAGCTTTCTTT,CASSLGQRNTEAFF
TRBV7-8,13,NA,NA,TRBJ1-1,TGTGCCAGCAGCTTAAATCAGGGCACTGAAGCTTTCTTT,CASSLNQGTEAFF
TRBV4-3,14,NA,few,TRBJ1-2,TGCGCCAGCAGCCAAGCCGGCCGGGGCGATGGCTACACCTTC,CASSQAGRGDGYTF
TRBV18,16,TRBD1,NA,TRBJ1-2,TGTGCCAGCTCACCACCTGGGCAGGGGGACGTCTATGGCTACACCTTC,CASSPPGQGDVYGYTF
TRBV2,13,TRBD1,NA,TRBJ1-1,TGTGCCAGCATACAGGGGTTGCGAACTGAAGCTTTCTTT,CASIQGLRTEAFF
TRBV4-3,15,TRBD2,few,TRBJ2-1,TGCGCCAGCAGCCCTCAACGACTAGCGGGAGATGAGCAGTTCTTC,CASSPQRLAGDEQFF
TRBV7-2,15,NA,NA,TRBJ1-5,TGTGCCAGCAGCTTACAACACGATAGCAATCAGCCCCAGCATTTT,CASSLQHDSNQPQHF
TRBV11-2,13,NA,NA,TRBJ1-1,TGTGCCAGCAGCTTAGCTGGGGGGCGTGAAGCTTTCTTT,CASSLAGGREAFF
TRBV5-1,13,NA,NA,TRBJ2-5,TGCGCCAGCAGCTTAGACCAACTCGTTACCCAGTACTTC,CASSLDQLVTQYF
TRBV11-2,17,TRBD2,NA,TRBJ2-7,TGTGCCAGCAGCTTAGGGAATAGCGGGAGAGATCGGTACGAGCAGTACTTC,CASSLGNSGRDRYEQYF
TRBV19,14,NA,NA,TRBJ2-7,TGTGCCAGTAGTATAGGGTGGGGACCCTACGAGCAGTACTTC,CASSIGWGPYEQYF
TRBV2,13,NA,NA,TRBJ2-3,TGTGCCATCAGAGGGGGATTGTGGGATACGCAGTATTTT,CAIRGGLWDTQYF
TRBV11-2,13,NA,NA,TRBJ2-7,TGTGCCAGCAGCTTAGAGAGGTTGGCGCAGCAGTACTTC,CASSLERLAQQYF
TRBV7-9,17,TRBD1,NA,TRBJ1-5,TGTGCCAGCAGCCATACGACAGGGCCCTCAAGGGGCCAGCCCCAGCATTTT,CASSHTTGPSRGQPQHF
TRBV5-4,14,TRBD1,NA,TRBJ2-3,TGTGCCAGCATCCCGGGACAGGGAACAGATACGCAGTATTTT,CASIPGQGTDTQYF
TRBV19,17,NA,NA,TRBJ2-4,TGTGCCAGTAGTATCATCCGACAGGCCCAAGCCAAAAACATTCAGTACTTC,CASSIIRQAQAKNIQYF
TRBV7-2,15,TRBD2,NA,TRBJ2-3,TGTGCCAGCAGCTTAGTGGCGGGAGGCGCAGATACGCAGTATTTT,CASSLVAGGADTQYF
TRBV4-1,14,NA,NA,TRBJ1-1,TGCGCCAGCAGCCAAGATAAGGGGCTCCTTGAAGCTTTCTTT,CASSQDKGLLEAFF